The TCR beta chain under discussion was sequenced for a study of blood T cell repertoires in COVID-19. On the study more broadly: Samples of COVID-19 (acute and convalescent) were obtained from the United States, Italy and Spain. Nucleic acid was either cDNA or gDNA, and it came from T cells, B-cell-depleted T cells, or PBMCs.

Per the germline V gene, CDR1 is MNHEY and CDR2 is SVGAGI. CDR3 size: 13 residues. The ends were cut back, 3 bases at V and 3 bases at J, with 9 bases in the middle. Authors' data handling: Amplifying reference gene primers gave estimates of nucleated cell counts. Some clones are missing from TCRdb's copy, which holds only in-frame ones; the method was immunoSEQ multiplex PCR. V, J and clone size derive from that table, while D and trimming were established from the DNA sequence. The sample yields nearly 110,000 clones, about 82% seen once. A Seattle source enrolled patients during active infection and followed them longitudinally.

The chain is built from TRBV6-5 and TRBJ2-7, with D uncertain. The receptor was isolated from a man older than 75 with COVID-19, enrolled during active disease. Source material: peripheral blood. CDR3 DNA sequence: TGTGCCAGCAGTTATGCGTCATTCTACGAGCAGTACTTC. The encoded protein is CASSYASFYEQYF.